The 11 T cell receptor beta chains given below trace back to one sample, sequenced in a study of metastatic and nonmetastatic thyroid tumors. Every patient was untreated before thyroid surgery. TCRdb re-called clones via MiXCR from the PCR reads. Among fewer than 20,000 clones listed, around 30% were seen once. Input material: tumor tissue. These receptor sequences come from a female donor with papillary thyroid cancer or a benign thyroid nodule (not recorded which). Some clones in this sample may be carry-over from other donors' samples.

This clone was observed a handful of times. A single base separates this from a much larger clone, so it may be a read error. The V and J genes are TRBV20-1 and TRBJ2-1, with 7 bases fitting TRBD2. Germline CDR1 and CDR2: DFQATT and SNEGSKA (reference sequence). V lost 6 bases and J lost 6; bases outside the gene matches: 5. This CDR3 contains 12 residues. DNA for the CDR3: TGCAGTGCCCATGGACTAGTCAATGAGCAGTTCTTC. As protein: CSAHGLVNEQFF.

In its sample, this clone was seen many times. The V gene is TRBV4-2, the J gene TRBJ2-1; D may correspond to TRBD1 or TRBD2 (6 bases each). The CDR3 has 16 amino acids. V was clipped by 4 bases and J by 7 bases, with 20 bases between them. CDR1 is LGHNA and CDR2 is YNFKEQ in the germline V gene. This CDR3 reads CASSPEPGGAGNEQFF. As DNA, the CDR3 is TGTGCCAGCAGCCCCGAGCCCGGGGGCGCGGGGAATGAGCAGTTCTTC.

This clone is labeled large. This chain uses TRBV28 with TRBJ1-6; 7 nucleotides agree with TRBD1. CDR3 length equals 13 residues. Germline CDR1 reads MDHEN; CDR2 reads SYDVKM. Trimming removed 6 bases from V and 9 bases from J; junction bases left unmatched: 5. In DNA, the CDR3 is TGTGCCAGCAGGAACCACAGGGGTTCACCCCTCCACTTT. Residues: CASRNHRGSPLHF.

This clone was observed at least ten times. V usage is TRBV18 and J usage is TRBJ2-7; 10 bases line up with TRBD2. Looked up from germline, CDR1 is KGHSH and CDR2 is LQKENI. The CDR3 loop spans 15 amino acids. The ends lost 5 bases at V and 4 bases at J; junction bases unmatched: 8. The CDR3, as DNA: TGTGCCAGCTCATCGTCCGGGACTAGCGATTACGAGCAGTACTTC. Protein product: CASSSSGTSDYEQYF.

A remark on this clone: Mismatch with germline at one junction end may stem from a read error. The chain joins TRBV28 to TRBJ2-7; D is uncertain. The CDR3 extends over 13 amino acids. Germline V gene sequence: CDR1 MDHEN, CDR2 SYDVKM. The DNA of the CDR3 is TGTGCCAACAGTCAACCGGAGAATGTCGAGCATTACTTC. As protein: CANSQPENVEHYF.

There are a few counts of this clone. The rearrangement uses TRBV4-1 and TRBJ1-4; D gene uncertain. This CDR3 has 20 amino acids. V was clipped by 2 bases and J by 0 bases, with 22 bases between them. Per germline, CDR1 MGHRA and CDR2 YSYEKL. The CDR3 sequence is CASSQCPDGYELATNEKLFF. The CDR3 nucleotides read TGCGCCAGCAGCCAATGCCCTGACGGCTACGAACTAGCAACTAATGAAAAACTGTTTTTT.

This clone was counted ten times or more. The chain links TRBV5-1 to TRBJ2-3, with a tentative D call TRBD2 (5 bases). V gave up 2 bases and J gave up 2 bases, with 12 bases separating them. The CDR3 has 15 amino acids. Germline lookup yields CDR1 SGHRS and CDR2 YFSETQ. CDR3 sequence reads: CASSFEGTSTDTQYF. The DNA for the CDR3 is TGCGCCAGCAGCTTCGAGGGAACTTCCACAGATACGCAGTATTTT.

This clone is judged medium-sized (0.01 to 0.1%). The V call is TRBV24-1, the J call TRBJ2-7; a possible D gene is TRBD2 (5 bases). The CDR3 length is 14 residues. Trimming took off 4 bases at V and 6 bases at J, with 15 bases between the two ends. Germline loops: CDR1 KGHDR, CDR2 SFDVKD. CDR3 amino acids: CATSEGGLEGEQYF. The CDR3 DNA reads as TGTGCCACCAGTGAGGGTGGGCTAGAGGGCGAGCAGTACTTC.

This clone was found a few times. The junction departs from germline at one end; a sequencing error may be responsible. The gene calls are TRBV10-2 and TRBJ2-7; D is undetermined. Germline V gives CDR1 WSHSY, CDR2 SAAADI. The CDR3 is 12 residues long. For the CDR3, the DNA is TGCGCCATCAGTGAGTCTGCCGTTCGACCGTACTTC. Translating gives CAISESAVRPYF.

This clone appeared many times. The chain links TRBV7-6 to TRBJ2-1, with D unresolved. The V gene's germline CDR1 is SGHVS and CDR2 FNYEAQ. The ends were cut back, 1 base at V and 8 bases at J, with 3 bases in the middle. The CDR3 is 11 amino acids. CDR3 coding DNA: TGTGCCAGCAGCTTAGTAGATGAGCAGTTCTTC. Protein sequence: CASSLVDEQFF. Drawing the rest from reference TRBV7-6 and TRBJ2-1, the complete variable domain is GAGVSQSPRYKVTKRGQDVALRCDPISGHVSLYWYRQALGQGPEFLTYFNYEAQQDKSGLPNDRFSAERPEGSISTLTIQRTEQRDSAMYRCASSLVDEQFFGPGTRLTVL.

In its sample, this clone was seen a few times. In nucleotides, the CDR3 is TGTGCCAGCAACGAGATAAACACCGGGGAGCTGTTTTTT. Its protein is CASNEINTGELFF. The rearrangement uses TRBV6-1 and TRBJ2-2; the D is unclear. CDR1 is MNHNS, CDR2 SASEGT, per germline. This CDR3 comprises 13 residues. V lost 7 bases and J lost 2, with 8 bases in between.